A selection of T cell receptor beta chains follows, all from one sample in a study of blood T cell repertoires in COVID-19. The assay was immunoSEQ multiplex PCR, and TCRdb's table has in-frame clones only and misses some. Here the sample spans about 410,000 clones, 89% being singletons. The sequencing input was peripheral blood. Receptor source: a woman aged 40 to 50 with COVID-19, enrolled during active disease. Both conserved end residues are part of each CDR3. The order of the fields is J gene, clone size, V gene, D gene, CDR3 DNA, CDR3 protein. D genes are given only for firm matches. Size values are once, few and many counts, or a class for expanded clones, and some rows have none.

j_call: TRBJ1-6
clone_size: -
v_call: TRBV28
d_call: -
cdr3_nt: TGTGCCAGCAGTTTCGTCGGGAGGAAAAGTTCACCCCTCCACTTT
cdr3_aa: CASSFVGRKSSPLHF

j_call: TRBJ2-7
clone_size: -
v_call: TRBV28
d_call: -
cdr3_nt: TGTGCCAGCAGTTTTGGAATCCGTGCGGACGAGCAGTACTTC
cdr3_aa: CASSFGIRADEQYF

j_call: TRBJ1-5
clone_size: -
v_call: TRBV27
d_call: -
cdr3_nt: TGTGCCAGCAGTTTATTTGGGGGGAGCAGCAATCAGCCCCAGCATTTT
cdr3_aa: CASSLFGGSSNQPQHF

j_call: TRBJ1-5
clone_size: -
v_call: TRBV10-3
d_call: -
cdr3_nt: TGTGCCATCAGTGAGTGGGGCCGGGAGGGAAGCAATCAGCCCCAGCATTTT
cdr3_aa: CAISEWGREGSNQPQHF

j_call: TRBJ1-6
clone_size: -
v_call: TRBV11-2
d_call: -
cdr3_nt: TGTGCCAGCAGCATTGGAGGGTCACCCCTCCACTTT
cdr3_aa: CASSIGGSPLHF

j_call: TRBJ2-1
clone_size: -
v_call: TRBV5-1
d_call: TRBD2
cdr3_nt: TGCGCCAGCAGCAGCTCTAGCGGGGGGGCCGGAGAGCAGTTCTTC
cdr3_aa: CASSSSSGGAGEQFF

j_call: TRBJ1-1
clone_size: -
v_call: TRBV18
d_call: -
cdr3_nt: TGTGCCAGCTCACCACGGGGACTTAGGAACACTGAAGCTTTCTTT
cdr3_aa: CASSPRGLRNTEAFF

j_call: TRBJ2-2
clone_size: -
v_call: TRBV28
d_call: -
cdr3_nt: TGTGCCAGCAGTTGGCGGGTAAACACCGGGGAGCTGTTTTTT
cdr3_aa: CASSWRVNTGELFF

j_call: TRBJ1-1
clone_size: -
v_call: TRBV4-3
d_call: -
cdr3_nt: TGCGCCAGCAGCCAAGATCAGGTGAACACTGAAGCTTTCTTT
cdr3_aa: CASSQDQVNTEAFF

j_call: TRBJ1-1
clone_size: -
v_call: TRBV27
d_call: -
cdr3_nt: TGTGCCAGCAGTCGGGGGGATGCGAACACTGAAGCTTTCTTT
cdr3_aa: CASSRGDANTEAFF

j_call: TRBJ2-1
clone_size: -
v_call: TRBV30
d_call: TRBD2
cdr3_nt: TGTGCCTGGAGGGGGATAGCGGGAGGGTACAATGAGCAGTTCTTC
cdr3_aa: CAWRGIAGGYNEQFF

j_call: TRBJ1-2
clone_size: -
v_call: TRBV14
d_call: -
cdr3_nt: TGTGCCAGCAGCCAAGGTACATTCAACTATGGCTACACCTTC
cdr3_aa: CASSQGTFNYGYTF

j_call: TRBJ2-7
clone_size: -
v_call: TRBV6-1
d_call: -
cdr3_nt: TGTGCCAGCAGTGAAGTTGCGGCAACCTACGAGCAGTACTTC
cdr3_aa: CASSEVAATYEQYF

j_call: TRBJ2-7
clone_size: -
v_call: TRBV12-3/TRBV12-4
d_call: -
cdr3_nt: TGTGCCAGCAGCCGAATTACTTCCTACGAGCAGTACTTC
cdr3_aa: CASSRITSYEQYF

j_call: TRBJ1-2
clone_size: -
v_call: TRBV28
d_call: -
cdr3_nt: TGTGCCAGCAGTTTGGCCCAGATGGCGGGTGGCTACACCTTC
cdr3_aa: CASSLAQMAGGYTF

j_call: TRBJ2-2
clone_size: -
v_call: TRBV10-3
d_call: -
cdr3_nt: TGTGCCATCAGTGATCCCCGGGGGGCGGACACCGGGGAGCTGTTTTTT
cdr3_aa: CAISDPRGADTGELFF

j_call: TRBJ2-3
clone_size: few
v_call: TRBV19
d_call: -
cdr3_nt: TGTGCCAGTCAACTTTCGGGCGGGACGGGAGATACGCAGTATTTT
cdr3_aa: CASQLSGGTGDTQYF

j_call: TRBJ1-2
clone_size: -
v_call: TRBV5-1
d_call: -
cdr3_nt: TGCGCCAGCAGCCCCGGGTCATTCTATGGCTACACCTTC
cdr3_aa: CASSPGSFYGYTF

j_call: TRBJ1-2
clone_size: -
v_call: TRBV9
d_call: -
cdr3_nt: TGTGCCAGCAGCCCAGCGGGGCCGAACTATGGCTACACCTTC
cdr3_aa: CASSPAGPNYGYTF

j_call: TRBJ1-5
clone_size: -
v_call: TRBV19
d_call: TRBD1
cdr3_nt: TGTGCCGGTGGACAGGGAGGCGGCAGCAATCAGCCCCAGCATTTT
cdr3_aa: CAGGQGGGSNQPQHF

j_call: TRBJ2-3
clone_size: -
v_call: TRBV6-5
d_call: -
cdr3_nt: TGTGCCAGCAGTACCGCGGGGCACACAGATACGCAGTATTTT
cdr3_aa: CASSTAGHTDTQYF

j_call: TRBJ1-2
clone_size: -
v_call: TRBV6-5
d_call: TRBD1
cdr3_nt: TGTGCCAGCGGGACAGCCTATGGCTACACCTTC
cdr3_aa: CASGTAYGYTF

j_call: TRBJ1-1
clone_size: -
v_call: TRBV29-1
d_call: -
cdr3_nt: TGCAGCGTCCACAGGGATGAAGCTTTCTTT
cdr3_aa: CSVHRDEAFF

j_call: TRBJ2-7
clone_size: once
v_call: TRBV6-2/TRBV6-3
d_call: -
cdr3_nt: TGTGCCAGCAGTTACTCGAAGCAGGGCAACGAGCAGTACTTC
cdr3_aa: CASSYSKQGNEQYF

j_call: TRBJ2-2
clone_size: -
v_call: TRBV6-5
d_call: -
cdr3_nt: TGTGCCACCTCGTTCGCGAACACCGGGGAGCTGTTTTTT
cdr3_aa: CATSFANTGELFF

j_call: TRBJ1-6
clone_size: -
v_call: TRBV2
d_call: TRBD1
cdr3_nt: TGTGCCAGCGTGGGACAGGTTTGGCCCCTCCACTTT
cdr3_aa: CASVGQVWPLHF

j_call: TRBJ1-5
clone_size: -
v_call: TRBV30
d_call: -
cdr3_nt: TGTGCCTGGAGTACCAGAGGTAGCAATCAGCCCCAGCATTTT
cdr3_aa: CAWSTRGSNQPQHF

j_call: TRBJ2-1
clone_size: -
v_call: TRBV6-6
d_call: -
cdr3_nt: TGTGCCAGCAGTTTCGGGAAGAGCTCCTACAATGAGCAGTTCTTC
cdr3_aa: CASSFGKSSYNEQFF

j_call: TRBJ2-7
clone_size: -
v_call: TRBV28
d_call: -
cdr3_nt: TGTGCCAGCAGTTTATACCCGGGACTGTTCTCCTACGAGCAGTACTTC
cdr3_aa: CASSLYPGLFSYEQYF

j_call: TRBJ1-2
clone_size: -
v_call: TRBV27
d_call: -
cdr3_nt: TGTGCCAGCAGGGAGGAGGGTTATGGCTACACCTTC
cdr3_aa: CASREEGYGYTF

j_call: TRBJ1-5
clone_size: -
v_call: TRBV27
d_call: TRBD1
cdr3_nt: TGTGCCAGCAGTGCTGGGACAGGGCTAGGGGTGGGTCAGCCCCAGCATTTT
cdr3_aa: CASSAGTGLGVGQPQHF

j_call: TRBJ1-4
clone_size: -
v_call: TRBV28
d_call: TRBD1
cdr3_nt: TGTGCCAGCAGTTCACAGGGGGTTAGTGAAAAACTGTTTTTT
cdr3_aa: CASSSQGVSEKLFF

j_call: TRBJ2-2
clone_size: -
v_call: TRBV19
d_call: -
cdr3_nt: TGTGCCAGTAGTGGGCCAGGCGCGAACACCGGGGAGCTGTTTTTT
cdr3_aa: CASSGPGANTGELFF

j_call: TRBJ2-7
clone_size: once
v_call: TRBV7-6
d_call: -
cdr3_nt: TGTGCCAGCAGCCCAGCCGCGGAGAGCCGTTACTACGAGCAGTACTTC
cdr3_aa: CASSPAAESRYYEQYF

j_call: TRBJ1-3
clone_size: once
v_call: TRBV6-5
d_call: -
cdr3_nt: TGTGCCAGCAGTTACACCAGTGGTGGAAACACCATATATTTT
cdr3_aa: CASSYTSGGNTIYF

j_call: TRBJ1-1
clone_size: -
v_call: TRBV6-2/TRBV6-3
d_call: TRBD1
cdr3_nt: TGTGCCAGCAGCCCTGGACAGGGCTCGGTTTCTGGGCTGAACACTGAAGCTTTCTTT
cdr3_aa: CASSPGQGSVSGLNTEAFF

j_call: TRBJ1-2
clone_size: once
v_call: TRBV19
d_call: -
cdr3_nt: TGTGCCTCCTCAGGGCAGAACTATGGCTACACCTTC
cdr3_aa: CASSGQNYGYTF

j_call: TRBJ1-5
clone_size: -
v_call: TRBV28
d_call: TRBD1
cdr3_nt: TGTGCCAGCCTATACCGGGACAGGGGAAAGAGCAATCAGCCCCAGCATTTT
cdr3_aa: CASLYRDRGKSNQPQHF

j_call: TRBJ1-1
clone_size: once
v_call: TRBV3-1/TRBV3-2
d_call: -
cdr3_nt: TGTGCCAGCAGCCAAGCTGGTCGGGGCACTGAAGCTTTCTTT
cdr3_aa: CASSQAGRGTEAFF

j_call: TRBJ2-1
clone_size: -
v_call: TRBV28
d_call: TRBD1
cdr3_nt: TGTGCCAGCAGTAGGGCAGGGGGCTGGGATGAGCAGTTCTTC
cdr3_aa: CASSRAGGWDEQFF

j_call: TRBJ1-6
clone_size: -
v_call: TRBV6-6
d_call: -
cdr3_nt: TGTGCCAGTTTACAGGGCGGTAATTCACCCCTCCACTTT
cdr3_aa: CASLQGGNSPLHF

j_call: TRBJ2-1
clone_size: -
v_call: TRBV7-8
d_call: TRBD2
cdr3_nt: TGTGCCAGCAGCTTGTCCCCTAGCGGGAGGGATAATGAGCAGTTCTTC
cdr3_aa: CASSLSPSGRDNEQFF

j_call: TRBJ2-2
clone_size: -
v_call: TRBV19
d_call: TRBD1
cdr3_nt: TGTGCCAGTATAACAGGGGGCCGGAACACCGGGGAGCTGTTTTTT
cdr3_aa: CASITGGRNTGELFF

j_call: TRBJ2-1
clone_size: -
v_call: TRBV5-5
d_call: -
cdr3_nt: TGTGCCAGCAGCTTGGAGCCCAGGCCCTACAATGAGCAGTTCTTC
cdr3_aa: CASSLEPRPYNEQFF

j_call: TRBJ2-1
clone_size: -
v_call: TRBV5-1
d_call: TRBD2
cdr3_nt: TGCGCCAGCAGAATCGGGACTAGCCCCTACAATGAGCAGTTCTTC
cdr3_aa: CASRIGTSPYNEQFF

j_call: TRBJ2-7
clone_size: -
v_call: TRBV4-3
d_call: -
cdr3_nt: TGCGCCAGCAGCCAAGATCTTCGGATTGGAAGGCAGGCCTCCTACGAGCAGTACTTC
cdr3_aa: CASSQDLRIGRQASYEQYF

j_call: TRBJ1-1
clone_size: -
v_call: TRBV7-9
d_call: TRBD1
cdr3_nt: TGTGCCAGCAGCTTAGTGGATACAGGGGGAGCAGCTTTCTTT
cdr3_aa: CASSLVDTGGAAFF

j_call: TRBJ1-4
clone_size: -
v_call: TRBV2
d_call: -
cdr3_nt: TGTGCCAGCAGGCCCGACAGCGGGGCTTGGAAACTGTTTTTT
cdr3_aa: CASRPDSGAWKLFF

j_call: TRBJ1-5
clone_size: -
v_call: TRBV28
d_call: TRBD1
cdr3_nt: TGTGCCAGCAGAATGGGGACAGGGAATAGCAATCAGCCCCAGCATTTT
cdr3_aa: CASRMGTGNSNQPQHF

j_call: TRBJ1-1
clone_size: once
v_call: TRBV6-6
d_call: -
cdr3_nt: TGTGCCAGCAGTTATATCCAGGGGCGAGGGGGCACTGAAGCTTTCTTT
cdr3_aa: CASSYIQGRGGTEAFF

j_call: TRBJ1-2
clone_size: -
v_call: TRBV7-8
d_call: -
cdr3_nt: TGTGCCAGCAGCTGGGGGAGGACGACTAACTATGGCTACACCTTC
cdr3_aa: CASSWGRTTNYGYTF

j_call: TRBJ1-1
clone_size: -
v_call: TRBV13
d_call: -
cdr3_nt: TGTGCCAGCAGCTTACGGGGAAGTGCGACTGAAGCTTTCTTT
cdr3_aa: CASSLRGSATEAFF

j_call: TRBJ1-2
clone_size: -
v_call: TRBV9
d_call: -
cdr3_nt: TGTGCCAGCAGCGTAGAATTAGCTAACTATGGCTACACCTTC
cdr3_aa: CASSVELANYGYTF